These 14 T cell receptor beta chains were all obtained from the same sample, sequenced in a study of shared clonotypes between healthy human individuals. Produced via immunoSEQ multiplex PCR; TCRdb's table is partial and in-frame only. The table lists 850,000 to 1,100,000 clones, roughly 80% of them singletons. The sample taken for sequencing was memory CD4+ T cells from PBMCs. Specified subset: CD45RA-negative fraction. Source of these receptors: a man between 18 and 35 years old in good health. Some clones in this sample may be carry-over from other donors' samples.

The chain couples TRBV30 to TRBJ2-1, with 7 bases fitting TRBD2. The V gene end was trimmed by 3 bases and the J gene end by 13 bases; junction bases not matched to a gene: 12. There are 13 residues in the CDR3. CDR1 and CDR2 (germline): GTSNPN, SVGIG (reference sequence). The CDR3 sequence: CAWRLHLAELQFF. The CDR3 coding sequence is TGTGCCTGGAGACTACACCTAGCGGAGCTACAGTTCTTC. Complete variable domain (other parts from reference TRBV30 and TRBJ2-1): SQTIHQWPATLVQPVGSPLSLECTVEGTSNPNLYWYRQAAGRGLQLLFYSVGIGQISSEVPQNLSASRPQDRQFILSSKKLLLSDSGFYLCAWRLHLAELQFFGPGTRLTVL.

The chain has TRBV2 and TRBJ2-6; 9 bases are shared with TRBD2. The CDR3 is 15 amino acids. The V and J ends lost 7 bases and 2 bases, in that order; junction bases with no gene match: 3. The V gene's germline CDR1 is SNHLY and CDR2 FYNNEI. The chain's CDR3 is CASTSGATGANVLTF. CDR3 nucleotides: TGTGCCAGCACTAGCGGGGCTACTGGGGCCAACGTCCTGACTTTC.

V and J are TRBV10-3 and TRBJ2-1; TRBD1 or TRBD2 may be the D gene (5 bases each). Germline loops: CDR1 ENHRY, CDR2 SYGVKD. V gave up 0 bases and J gave up 5 bases, with 8 bases separating them. This CDR3 region has 14 residues. In DNA form, the CDR3 reads TGTGCCATCAGTGAGTCCTTGGGGGACAATGAGCAGTTCTTC. As protein: CAISESLGDNEQFF.

The chain uses TRBV11-2 and TRBJ1-2; D call uncertain. Germline V gene lookup returns CDR1 SGHAT and CDR2 FQNNGV. The CDR3 extends over 16 amino acids. Between the trimmed V and J ends, which lost 3 bases and 2 bases, there was a span of 16 bases. Here the CDR3 reads CASSLDHPAGNYGYTF. CDR3 coding DNA: TGTGCCAGCAGCTTGGACCATCCGGCAGGAAACTATGGCTACACCTTC.

The V and J genes are TRBV11-3 and TRBJ2-2; 7 bases align to TRBD2. Germline V gene lookup returns CDR1 SGHNT and CDR2 YENEEA. The CDR3 is 16 amino acids. Trimming at V came to 2 bases and at J to 1 base, leaving 4 bases not matched to a gene. DNA for the CDR3: TGTGCCAGCAGCTTACAAAGCGGGGAGAACACCGGGGAGCTGTTTTTT. Translating it yields CASSLQSGENTGELFF.

The rearrangement joins TRBV5-1 to TRBJ2-2; 7 nucleotides align to TRBD1. V lost 2 bases, J lost 6 bases, and 1 base stayed unmatched. This CDR3 is 13 amino acids long. In germline, CDR1 is SGHRS, CDR2 YFSETQ. CDR3 nucleotide sequence: TGCGCCAGCAGCTTTACAGGGGCCGGGGAGCTGTTTTTT. Its translation: CASSFTGAGELFF.

V is TRBV9 and J is TRBJ2-7; the match to TRBD2 covers 7 bases. With V trimmed by 4 bases and J by 0 bases, 13 bases remained unmatched. The CDR3 has 17 residues. Per germline, CDR1 SGDLS and CDR2 YYNGEE. The CDR3 region is CASSPRIGTKTSYEQYF. CDR3 DNA: TGTGCCAGCAGCCCTCGCATCGGGACTAAGACCTCCTACGAGCAGTACTTC.

This clone was recorded only once. The J gene is TRBJ2-3, the V gene TRBV20-1; unclear D gene. The ends were cut back, 8 bases at V and 2 bases at J, with 8 bases in the middle. Germline-derived CDR1 and CDR2 are DFQATT and SNEGSKA (reference sequence). This CDR3 is built from 11 residues. The CDR3 reads CSTYPTDTQYF. The CDR3 DNA is TGCAGTACTTACCCCACAGATACGCAGTATTTT.

This sequence joins TRBV30 and TRBJ2-5; D remains ambiguous. The ends were cut back, 1 base at V and 0 bases at J, with 3 bases in the middle. Germline assignment: CDR1 GTSNPN and CDR2 SVGIG (reference sequence). CDR3 length: 12 residues. The CDR3 spells CAWSEYQETQYF. The CDR3 DNA reads as TGTGCCTGGAGTGAGTACCAAGAGACCCAGTACTTC. Complete variable domain (other parts from reference TRBV30 and TRBJ2-5): SQTIHQWPATLVQPVGSPLSLECTVEGTSNPNLYWYRQAAGRGLQLLFYSVGIGQISSEVPQNLSASRPQDRQFILSSKKLLLSDSGFYLCAWSEYQETQYFGPGTRLLVL.

The chain is built from TRBV10-3 and TRBJ2-3; 7 bases map to TRBD1. V dropped 0 bases and J dropped 1; count of bases not matched to a gene: 1. The CDR3 extends over 15 amino acids. Germline V CDR1 and CDR2: ENHRY, SYGVKD. The CDR3 DNA sequence: TGTGCCATCAGTGAGTCCACAGGGGGCACAGATACGCAGTATTTT. Protein: CAISESTGGTDTQYF.

This clone was counted a single time. The chain employs TRBV7-8 and TRBJ1-5; tentatively, D is TRBD1 (5 bases). The germline V gene encodes CDR1 SGHVS and CDR2 FQNEAQ. This CDR3 has 15 amino acids. V shed 1 base and J shed 1 base, with 8 bases lying between them. CDR3 residues: CASSLVPGSNQPQHF. In DNA, the CDR3 is TGTGCCAGCAGCTTAGTGCCAGGGAGCAATCAGCCCCAGCATTTT.

This chain links TRBV6-5 with TRBJ2-2; maybe TRBD2 (6 bases). CDR1 is MNHEY and CDR2 is SVGAGI in the germline V gene. The length of the CDR3 is 15 residues. V was trimmed by 5 bases and J by 4 bases, leaving 14 bases between them. The CDR3 loop is CASSTAGMSTGELFF. CDR3 sequence (DNA): TGTGCCAGCAGTACCGCGGGAATGAGCACCGGGGAGCTGTTTTTT.

As concerns this clone: Just one base apart from a much larger clone, this may be a read error. The CDR3 nucleotides are TGTGCCAGCAGCCGGGACGGACAAGAGACCCAGTACTTC. It encodes CASSRDGQETQYF. The chain recombines TRBV2 with TRBJ2-5, with D perhaps TRBD1 or TRBD2 (5 bases each). Trimming took off 6 bases at V and 2 bases at J, with 10 bases between the two ends. Per the germline V gene, CDR1 is SNHLY and CDR2 is FYNNEI. This CDR3 region has 13 residues.

This clone was detected many times. The V call is TRBV5-1, the J call TRBJ1-1, with TRBD1 matching 7 bases. Germline-derived CDR1 and CDR2 are SGHRS and YFSETQ. The CDR3 covers 14 residues. The trim removed 4 bases at V and 2 bases at J, leaving 5 bases unmatched. Here the CDR3 DNA reads TGCGCCAGCAGCGCCCGGGACAGTAACACTGAAGCTTTCTTT. This codes for CASSARDSNTEAFF.